A selection of T cell receptor beta chains follows, all from one sample in a study of breast tumors, draining lymph nodes, adjacent tissues. TCRdb re-analysed the multiplex PCR reads in MiXCR, keeping a single row per CDR3 protein. The sample lists some 100,000 distinct CDR3 sequences; approximately 22% were seen once. Specimen: axillary lymph node tissue. All receptors come from a female donor with breast cancer. Some clones in this sample may be carry-over from other donors' samples. CDR3s include the opening cysteine and the closing phenylalanine or tryptophan. Each record gives: D gene, V gene, clone size, J gene, CDR3 protein, CDR3 DNA. A D gene is named only where the DNA matches it firmly. Rows may omit the clone size; those that give it use once, few, many or a size class.

D: -; V: TRBV7-3; size: many; J: TRBJ2-7; CDR3: CASSLVGPSEQYF; DNA: TGTGCCAGCAGCCTAGTGGGGCCTTCAGAGCAGTACTTC
D: -; V: TRBV6-6; size: many; J: TRBJ1-2; CDR3: CASIDEGGLGYTF; DNA: TGTGCCAGCATCGATGAGGGAGGTTTGGGCTACACCTTC
D: TRBD2; V: TRBV20-1; size: many; J: TRBJ2-3; CDR3: CSARDLGGAGGGADTQYF; DNA: TGCAGTGCTAGAGATCTTGGAGGAGCGGGGGGTGGGGCAGATACGCAGTATTTT
D: -; V: TRBV2; size: many; J: TRBJ1-2; CDR3: CASSEVRQGGGYTF; DNA: TGTGCCAGCAGTGAAGTTCGCCAGGGCGGCGGCTACACCTTC
D: -; V: TRBV20-1; size: many; J: TRBJ1-6; CDR3: CSARAVDRNSYNSPLHF; DNA: TGCAGTGCTAGAGCCGTCGACAGAAACTCCTATAATTCACCCCTCCACTTT
D: -; V: TRBV6-2/TRBV6-3; size: few; J: TRBJ1-2; CDR3: CAIPNREVGGYTF; DNA: TGTGCCATCCCTAACAGGGAAGTTGGAGGCTACACCTTC
D: -; V: TRBV19; size: many; J: TRBJ2-7; CDR3: CASRYRLGRTYEQYF; DNA: TGTGCCAGTAGGTACCGCTTGGGGCGGACCTACGAGCAGTACTTC
D: -; V: TRBV19; size: many; J: TRBJ2-7; CDR3: CASSKAPGTRSYEQYF; DNA: TGTGCCAGTAGTAAAGCCCCCGGGACTCGCTCCTACGAGCAGTACTTC
D: -; V: TRBV5-1; size: many; J: TRBJ2-7; CDR3: CASSLGQRVLDEQYF; DNA: TGCGCCAGCAGCTTGGGACAAAGGGTCCTTGACGAGCAGTACTTC
D: TRBD1; V: TRBV7-2; size: many; J: TRBJ2-3; CDR3: CASSKDRAPDTQYF; DNA: TGTGCCAGCAGCAAAGACAGGGCTCCAGATACGCAGTATTTT
D: -; V: TRBV10-2; size: many; J: TRBJ2-7; CDR3: CASRSSSYEQYF; DNA: TGCGCCAGCAGAAGCAGCTCCTACGAGCAGTACTTC
D: -; V: TRBV27; size: few; J: TRBJ2-1; CDR3: CASSFVYSYNEQFF; DNA: TGTGCCAGCAGTTTTGTATACTCCTACAATGAGCAGTTCTTC
D: TRBD2; V: TRBV5-1; size: many; J: TRBJ2-3; CDR3: CASSGGSTDTQYF; DNA: TGCGCCAGCTCGGGGGGTTCGACAGATACGCAGTATTTT
D: TRBD1; V: TRBV6-5; size: -; J: TRBJ1-1; CDR3: CASRKQGAEAFF; DNA: TGTGCCAGCAGAAAACAGGGGGCTGAAGCTTTCTTT
D: -; V: TRBV20-1; size: few; J: TRBJ2-7; CDR3: CSARGLTGDYEQYF; DNA: TGCAGTGCTAGAGGACTAACGGGGGACTACGAGCAGTACTTC
D: -; V: TRBV5-1; size: many; J: TRBJ2-3; CDR3: CASSLASTDTQYF; DNA: TGCGCCAGCAGCTTGGCTAGCACAGATACGCAGTATTTT